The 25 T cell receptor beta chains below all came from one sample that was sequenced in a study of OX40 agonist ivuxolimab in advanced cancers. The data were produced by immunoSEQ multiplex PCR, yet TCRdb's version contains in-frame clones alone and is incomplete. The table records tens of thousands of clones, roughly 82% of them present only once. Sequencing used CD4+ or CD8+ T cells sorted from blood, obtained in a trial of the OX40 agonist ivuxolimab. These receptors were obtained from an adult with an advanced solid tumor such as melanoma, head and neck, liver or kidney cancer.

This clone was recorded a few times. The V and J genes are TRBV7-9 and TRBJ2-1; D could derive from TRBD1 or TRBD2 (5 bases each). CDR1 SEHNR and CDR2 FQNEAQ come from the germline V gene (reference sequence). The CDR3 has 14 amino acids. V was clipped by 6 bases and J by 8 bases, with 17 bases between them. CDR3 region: CASRSGTPGDEQFF. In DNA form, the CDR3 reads TGTGCCAGCAGATCCGGGACCCCAGGCGATGAGCAGTTCTTC.

The CDR3 DNA follows: TGTGCCAGCAGGTCGCGGGGGCAAAGGGCAGATACGCAGTATTTT. Amino acids: CASRSRGQRADTQYF. The rearrangement uses TRBV28 and TRBJ2-3; D possibly corresponds to TRBD2 (7 bases). Trimming took off 6 bases at V and 4 bases at J, with 17 bases between the two ends. Germline loops: CDR1 MDHEN, CDR2 SYDVKM. CDR3 length: 15 amino acids.

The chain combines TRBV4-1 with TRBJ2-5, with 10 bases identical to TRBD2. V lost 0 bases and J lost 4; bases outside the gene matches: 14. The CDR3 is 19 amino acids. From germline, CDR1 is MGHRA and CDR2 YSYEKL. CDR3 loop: CASSQEGSGTSARGETQYF. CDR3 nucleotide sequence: TGCGCCAGCAGCCAAGAAGGCTCCGGGACTAGCGCTCGGGGAGAGACCCAGTACTTC.

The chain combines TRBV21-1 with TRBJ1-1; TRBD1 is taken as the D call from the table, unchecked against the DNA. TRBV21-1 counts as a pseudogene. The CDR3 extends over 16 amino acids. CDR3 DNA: TGTGCCAGCAGCGACGACAGGGGGCCAAGGGGCACTGAAGCTTTCTTT. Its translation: CASSDDRGPRGTEAFF.

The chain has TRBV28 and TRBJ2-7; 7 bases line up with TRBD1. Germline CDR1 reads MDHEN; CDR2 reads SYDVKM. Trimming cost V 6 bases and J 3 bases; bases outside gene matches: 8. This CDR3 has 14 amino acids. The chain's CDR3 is CASRVPGQVYEQYF. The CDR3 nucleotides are TGTGCCAGCAGGGTACCCGGACAGGTCTACGAGCAGTACTTC.

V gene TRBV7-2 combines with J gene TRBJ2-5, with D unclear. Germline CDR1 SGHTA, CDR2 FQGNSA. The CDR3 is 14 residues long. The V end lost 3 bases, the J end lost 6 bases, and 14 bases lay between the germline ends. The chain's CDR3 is CASSLPGFRKTQYF. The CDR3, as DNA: TGTGCCAGCAGCTTGCCCGGGTTTAGGAAGACCCAGTACTTC.

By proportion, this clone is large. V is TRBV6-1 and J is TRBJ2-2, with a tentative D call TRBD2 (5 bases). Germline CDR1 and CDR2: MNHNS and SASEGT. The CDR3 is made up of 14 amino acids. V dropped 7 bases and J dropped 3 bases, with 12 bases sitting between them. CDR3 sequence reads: CASNMGADTGELFF. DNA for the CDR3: TGTGCCAGCAATATGGGAGCCGACACCGGGGAGCTGTTTTTT.

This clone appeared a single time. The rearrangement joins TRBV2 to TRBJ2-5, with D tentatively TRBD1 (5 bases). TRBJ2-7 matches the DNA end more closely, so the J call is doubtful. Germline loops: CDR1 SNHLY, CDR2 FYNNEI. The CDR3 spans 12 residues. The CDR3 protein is CADQGYGYEQYF. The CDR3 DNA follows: TGTGCCGACCAGGGTTACGGGTACGAGCAGTACTTC.

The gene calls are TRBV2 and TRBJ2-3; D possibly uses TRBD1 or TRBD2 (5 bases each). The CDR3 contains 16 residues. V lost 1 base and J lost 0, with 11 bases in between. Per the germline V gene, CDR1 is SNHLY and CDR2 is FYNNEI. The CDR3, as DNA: TGTGCCAGCAGTGAAGGGGGGTCTTCTAGCACAGATACGCAGTATTTT. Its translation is CASSEGGSSSTDTQYF.

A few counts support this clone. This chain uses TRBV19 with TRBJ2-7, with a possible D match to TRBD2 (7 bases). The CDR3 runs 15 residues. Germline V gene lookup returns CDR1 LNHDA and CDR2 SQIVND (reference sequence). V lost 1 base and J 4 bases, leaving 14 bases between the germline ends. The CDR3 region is CASSIAGASGYEQYF. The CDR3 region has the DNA TGTGCCAGTAGTATAGCGGGGGCTAGCGGATACGAGCAGTACTTC. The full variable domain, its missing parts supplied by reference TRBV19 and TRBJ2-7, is DGGITQSPKYLFRKEGQNVTLSCEQNLNHDAMYWYRQDPGQGLRLIYYSQIVNDFQKGDIAEGYSVSREKKESFPLTVTSAQKNPTAFYLCASSIAGASGYEQYFGPGTRLTVT.

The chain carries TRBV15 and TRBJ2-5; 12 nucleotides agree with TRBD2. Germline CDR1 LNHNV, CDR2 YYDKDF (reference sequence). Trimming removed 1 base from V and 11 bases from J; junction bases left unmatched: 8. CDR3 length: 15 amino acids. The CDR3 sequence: CATSRVTSGRNEQYF. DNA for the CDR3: TGTGCCACCAGCAGAGTCACTAGCGGGAGGAATGAGCAGTACTTC.

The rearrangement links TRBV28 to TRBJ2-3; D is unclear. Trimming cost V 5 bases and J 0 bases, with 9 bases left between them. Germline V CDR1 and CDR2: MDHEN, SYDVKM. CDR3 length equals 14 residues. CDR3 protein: CASSPPASTDTQYF. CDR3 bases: TGTGCCAGCAGTCCACCAGCTAGCACAGATACGCAGTATTTT.

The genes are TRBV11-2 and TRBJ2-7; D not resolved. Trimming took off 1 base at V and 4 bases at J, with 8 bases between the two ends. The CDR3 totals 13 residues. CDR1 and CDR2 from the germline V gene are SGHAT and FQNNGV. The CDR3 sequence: CASSLARGYEQYF. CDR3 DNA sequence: TGTGCCAGCAGCTTAGCACGCGGATACGAGCAGTACTTC. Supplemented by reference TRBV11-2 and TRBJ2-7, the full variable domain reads EAGVAQSPRYKIIEKRQSVAFWCNPISGHATLYWYQQILGQGPKLLIQFQNNGVVDDSQLPKDRFSAERLKGVDSTLKIQPAKLEDSAVYLCASSLARGYEQYFGPGTRLTVT.

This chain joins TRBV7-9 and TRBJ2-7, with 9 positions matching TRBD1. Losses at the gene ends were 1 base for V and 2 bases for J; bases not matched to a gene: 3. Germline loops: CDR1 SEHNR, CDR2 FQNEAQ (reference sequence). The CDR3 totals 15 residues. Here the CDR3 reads CASSLVDRGAYEQYF. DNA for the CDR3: TGTGCCAGCAGCTTAGTGGACAGGGGAGCCTACGAGCAGTACTTC. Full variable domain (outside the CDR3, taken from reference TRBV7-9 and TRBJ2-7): DTGVSQNPRHKITKRGQNVTFRCDPISEHNRLYWYRQTLGQGPEFLTYFQNEAQLEKSRLLSDRFSAERPKGSFSTLEIQRTEQGDSAMYLCASSLVDRGAYEQYFGPGTRLTVT.

The CDR3 is CASSLRPAGELFF. DNA of the CDR3: TGTGCCAGCAGCTTACGACCGGCCGGGGAGCTGTTTTTT. The chain combines TRBV13 with TRBJ2-2; D not certain. CDR1 and CDR2 from the germline V gene are PRHDT and FYEKMQ (reference sequence). CDR3 length: 13 residues. V gave up 2 bases and J gave up 6 bases, with 7 bases separating them. Variable domain in full (rest from reference TRBV13 and TRBJ2-2): AAGVIQSPRHLIKEKRETATLKCYPIPRHDTVYWYQQGPGQDPQFLISFYEKMQSDKGSIPDRFSAQQFSDYHSELNMSSLELGDSALYFCASSLRPAGELFFGEGSRLTVL.

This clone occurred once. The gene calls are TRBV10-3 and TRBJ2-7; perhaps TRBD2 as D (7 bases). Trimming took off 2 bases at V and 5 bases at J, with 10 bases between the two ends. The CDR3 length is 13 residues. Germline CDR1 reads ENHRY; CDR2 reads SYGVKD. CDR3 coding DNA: TGTGCCATCAGTGAGGGGGGGGGCCACGAGCAGTACTTC. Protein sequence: CAISEGGGHEQYF.

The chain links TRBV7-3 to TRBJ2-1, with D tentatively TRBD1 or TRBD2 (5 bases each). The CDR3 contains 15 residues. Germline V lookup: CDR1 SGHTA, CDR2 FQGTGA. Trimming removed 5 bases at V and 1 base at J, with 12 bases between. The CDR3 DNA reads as TGTGCCAGCAGCGCAGGGACGGCATCCTACAATGAGCAGTTCTTC. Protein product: CASSAGTASYNEQFF.

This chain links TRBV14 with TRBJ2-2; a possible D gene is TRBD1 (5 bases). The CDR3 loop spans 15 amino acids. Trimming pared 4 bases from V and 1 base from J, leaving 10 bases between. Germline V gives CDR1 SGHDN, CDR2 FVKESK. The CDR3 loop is CASSPSRGNTGELFF. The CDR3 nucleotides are TGTGCCAGCAGCCCTTCTAGGGGGAACACCGGGGAGCTGTTTTTT.

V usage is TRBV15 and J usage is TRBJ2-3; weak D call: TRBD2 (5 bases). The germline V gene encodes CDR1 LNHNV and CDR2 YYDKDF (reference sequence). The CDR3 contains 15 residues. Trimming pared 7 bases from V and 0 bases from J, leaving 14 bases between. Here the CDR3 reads CATTQRVSSTDTQYF. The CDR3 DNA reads TGTGCCACCACCCAGAGGGTTTCTAGCACAGATACGCAGTATTTT.

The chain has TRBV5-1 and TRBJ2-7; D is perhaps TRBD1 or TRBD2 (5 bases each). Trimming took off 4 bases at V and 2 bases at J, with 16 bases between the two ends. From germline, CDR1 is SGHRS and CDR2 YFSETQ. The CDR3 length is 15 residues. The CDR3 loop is CASSTPGTGTYEQYF. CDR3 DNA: TGCGCCAGCAGCACTCCCGGGACGGGGACCTACGAGCAGTACTTC.

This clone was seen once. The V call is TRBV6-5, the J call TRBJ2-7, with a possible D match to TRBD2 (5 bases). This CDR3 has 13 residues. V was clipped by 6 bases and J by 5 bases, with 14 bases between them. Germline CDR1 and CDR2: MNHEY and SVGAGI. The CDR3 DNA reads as TGTGCCAGCAGCCCAGGTCGGGGAAACGAGCAGTACTTC. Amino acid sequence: CASSPGRGNEQYF.

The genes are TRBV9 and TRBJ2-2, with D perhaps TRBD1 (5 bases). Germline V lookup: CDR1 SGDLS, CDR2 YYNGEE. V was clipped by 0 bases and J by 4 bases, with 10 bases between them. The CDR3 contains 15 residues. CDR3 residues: CASSVVGQGTGELFF. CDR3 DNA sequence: TGTGCCAGCAGCGTAGTGGGGCAGGGCACCGGGGAGCTGTTTTTT. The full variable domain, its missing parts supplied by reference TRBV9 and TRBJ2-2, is DSGVTQTPKHLITATGQRVTLRCSPRSGDLSVYWYQQSLDQGLQFLIQYYNGEERAKGNILERFSAQQFPDLHSELNLSSLELGDSALYFCASSVVGQGTGELFFGEGSRLTVL.

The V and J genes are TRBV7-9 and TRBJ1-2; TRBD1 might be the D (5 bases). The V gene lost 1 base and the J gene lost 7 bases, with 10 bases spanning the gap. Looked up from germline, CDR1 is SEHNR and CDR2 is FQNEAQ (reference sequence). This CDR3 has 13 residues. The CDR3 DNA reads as TGTGCCAGCAGCTTAGGCTCGGGGGGTGGCTACACCTTC. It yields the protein CASSLGSGGGYTF.

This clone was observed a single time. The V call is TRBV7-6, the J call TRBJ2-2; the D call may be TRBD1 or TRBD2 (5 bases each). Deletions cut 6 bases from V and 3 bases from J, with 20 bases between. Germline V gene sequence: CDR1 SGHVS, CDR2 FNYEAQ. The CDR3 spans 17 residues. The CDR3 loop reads CASRQKLGEPDTGELFF. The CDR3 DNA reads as TGTGCCAGCAGACAAAAACTGGGGGAGCCCGACACCGGGGAGCTGTTTTTT.

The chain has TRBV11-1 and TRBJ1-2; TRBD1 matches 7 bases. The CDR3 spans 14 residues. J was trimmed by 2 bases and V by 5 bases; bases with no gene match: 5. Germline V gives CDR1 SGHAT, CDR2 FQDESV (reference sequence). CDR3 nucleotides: TGTGCCAGCAGCCCAGACAGGGCGAACTATGGCTACACCTTC. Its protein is CASSPDRANYGYTF.